This T cell receptor beta chain originates from a study of tumor-infiltrating lymphocytes in primary liver carcinoma. For the study at large: Tumor stage was T1-T3 N0M0, and tumor size was about 4 to 11 cm across.

Unsorted bulk tissue (roughly 20-31 mg) underwent RNA and DNA co-extraction. Whole-study findings and limits: Overlap in tumor-adjacent and tumor-blood pairs fell below that of tumor region pairs.

This CDR3 spans 12 amino acids. Germline V gene sequence: CDR1 SGHAT, CDR2 FQNNGV. On this clonotype: The antigen is undetermined. One end of the junction is discordant with germline, which a read error may explain.

The authors made TCR beta cDNA from around 500 ng total RNA with a constant-region primer. ARM-PCR was slightly modified, and three nested multiplex PCR rounds with it gave rise to the TCR beta libraries. Forward primers for TRBV1-TRBV30 and a C-beta reverse primer served the first two PCR rounds, at about 10 cycles each. TCRdb processed the multiplex PCR reads anew with MiXCR; each CDR3 protein has one entry. The sample gives 100,000 to 150,000 distinct CDR3 sequences, around 64% of which show up once; about 8% is in the top ten. The chain employs TRBV11-2 and TRBJ1-1; perhaps TRBD1 as D (5 bases). The sequencing sample was made of liver tumor tissue from sampling region 3. Subset: tumor region T3, left-lateral pole. This TCR was sampled from a woman between 55 and 75 years old with primary liver carcinoma and hepatitis B virus infection. CDR3 sequence (DNA): TGTGCCAGCAGTCAAGGGGTGACTGAAACTTTCTTT. Amino acid sequence: CASSQGVTETFF.